This is a list of T cell receptor beta chains from one sample in a study of blood T cell repertoires in COVID-19. Sequencing was performed with immunoSEQ multiplex PCR; in TCRdb, only in-frame clones are kept and a portion is missing. Of roughly 90,000 clones in the sample, under 85% were seen once. The sample consisted of peripheral blood. The source is a woman aged 65 to 85 with acute or convalescent COVID-19. The CDR3 runs from the conserved cysteine through the conserved F or W. D genes are given only for firm matches. Size values are once, few and many counts, or a class for expanded clones, and some rows have none.

D: TRBD1; J: TRBJ1-1; size: .; V: TRBV6-4; DNA: TGTGCCAGCAGGGCGACAGGGGGCCGAGGGACTGAAGCTTTCTTT; CDR3: CASRATGGRGTEAFF
D: .; J: TRBJ1-2; size: .; V: TRBV6-1; DNA: TGTGCCAGCAGTGAAGCGGGATGGATGACGGGAGCTAACTATGGCTACACCTTC; CDR3: CASSEAGWMTGANYGYTF
D: .; J: TRBJ1-6; size: .; V: TRBV30; DNA: TGTGCCTGCCACAGGTCAAGATTTAATTCACCCCTCCACTTT; CDR3: CACHRSRFNSPLHF
D: .; J: TRBJ1-5; size: .; V: TRBV19; DNA: TGTGCCAGTAGGAACGGACAAGCCTATCAGCCCCAGCATTTT; CDR3: CASRNGQAYQPQHF
D: .; J: TRBJ2-7; size: .; V: TRBV6-5; DNA: TGTGCCAGCAGGACGGGGACCTACGAGCAGTACTTC; CDR3: CASRTGTYEQYF
D: .; J: TRBJ2-3; size: .; V: TRBV5-4; DNA: TGTGCCAGCAGCTCCGTAGATACGCAGTATTTT; CDR3: CASSSVDTQYF
D: .; J: TRBJ1-1; size: .; V: TRBV3-1/TRBV3-2; DNA: TGTGCCAGCAGCCAAGGACAGCCTGCAGCTTTCTTT; CDR3: CASSQGQPAAFF
D: .; J: TRBJ1-5; size: .; V: TRBV3-1/TRBV3-2; DNA: TGTGCCAGCAGCCAAGTCGGTCAGCCCCAGCATTTT; CDR3: CASSQVGQPQHF
D: .; J: TRBJ2-5; size: .; V: TRBV7-9; DNA: TGTGCCAGCAGCCTGCCCGACAGCCAAGAGACCCAGTACTTC; CDR3: CASSLPDSQETQYF
D: .; J: TRBJ2-2; size: few; V: TRBV2; DNA: TGTGCCAGCAGTCTTGACACCGGGGAGCTGTTTTTT; CDR3: CASSLDTGELFF
D: .; J: TRBJ1-1; size: .; V: TRBV4-1; DNA: TGCGCCAGCAGCCAAACCGTCGGGGGGGAAGGAACTGAAGCTTTCTTT; CDR3: CASSQTVGGEGTEAFF
D: TRBD1; J: TRBJ1-1; size: .; V: TRBV7-8; DNA: TGTGCCAGCAGTGACGCCGGGACAGGGGGCTTGACCACTGAAGCTTTCTTT; CDR3: CASSDAGTGGLTTEAFF
D: .; J: TRBJ1-1; size: .; V: TRBV2; DNA: TGTGCCGGGACTTATAACACTGAAGCTTTCTTT; CDR3: CAGTYNTEAFF
D: TRBD1; J: TRBJ2-1; size: .; V: TRBV11-1; DNA: TGTGCCAGCAGCCCACGGACAGGGGGCTACAATGAGCAGTTCTTC; CDR3: CASSPRTGGYNEQFF
D: TRBD1; J: TRBJ2-1; size: .; V: TRBV19; DNA: TGTGCCAGTAGTATACCGATCCCGGCAGGGGGCGAGAATGAGCAGTTCTTC; CDR3: CASSIPIPAGGENEQFF
D: .; J: TRBJ2-1; size: once; V: TRBV2; DNA: TGTGCCAGCGCCCTCGAGGGGGACAATGAGCAGTTCTTC; CDR3: CASALEGDNEQFF
D: TRBD2; J: TRBJ2-7; size: .; V: TRBV7-9; DNA: TGTGCCAGCAGCTCCACAGATAGAGCGGGGGGAGCCTACGAGCAGTACTTC; CDR3: CASSSTDRAGGAYEQYF
D: TRBD2; J: TRBJ2-1; size: .; V: TRBV10-1; DNA: TGCGCCAGCAGTGAGTCGGGTCGGCGGGGGGGATCGCAGTTCTTC; CDR3: CASSESGRRGGSQFF
D: .; J: TRBJ1-2; size: .; V: TRBV28; DNA: TGTGCCAGCAGTACGACAGACTATGGCTACACCTTC; CDR3: CASSTTDYGYTF
D: .; J: TRBJ2-3; size: few; V: TRBV29-1; DNA: TGCAGCGTTTTGTCGGCCGGGGATACGCAGTATTTT; CDR3: CSVLSAGDTQYF
D: .; J: TRBJ2-2; size: .; V: TRBV5-1; DNA: TGCGCCAGCAGCTTGCTGGGCGGGACGTTGACCGGGGAGCTGTTTTTT; CDR3: CASSLLGGTLTGELFF
D: .; J: TRBJ1-2; size: .; V: TRBV6-5; DNA: TGTGCCAGCAGTTACGTCCAGAACGTGTTGAACTATGGCTACACCTTC; CDR3: CASSYVQNVLNYGYTF
D: .; J: TRBJ2-1; size: once; V: TRBV5-6; DNA: TGTGCCAGCAGCTTGGACAGTGCCTCCTACAATGAGCAGTTCTTC; CDR3: CASSLDSASYNEQFF
D: .; J: TRBJ2-2; size: few; V: TRBV28; DNA: TGTGCCAGCAGTTCCTACACCGGGGAGCTGTTTTTT; CDR3: CASSSYTGELFF
D: TRBD2; J: TRBJ2-2; size: .; V: TRBV28; DNA: TGTGCCAGCAGTTTGTGGACTAGCGGGAGATACAAAAGCCCGAACACCGGGGAGCTGTTTTTT; CDR3: CASSLWTSGRYKSPNTGELFF
D: TRBD1; J: TRBJ2-3; size: .; V: TRBV4-1; DNA: TGCGCCAGCAGCCAAGAGGGGTGGGGACAGGGGTCAGATACGCAGTATTTT; CDR3: CASSQEGWGQGSDTQYF
D: .; J: TRBJ2-5; size: .; V: TRBV11-2; DNA: TGTGCCAGCAGCTTAGATTTAGGGGGTGAGACCCAGTACTTC; CDR3: CASSLDLGGETQYF
D: .; J: TRBJ1-4; size: once; V: TRBV19; DNA: TGTGCCAGTTCCCTGGCAACGACGGAGGAAAAACTGTTTTTT; CDR3: CASSLATTEEKLFF
D: TRBD1; J: TRBJ1-2; size: few; V: TRBV3-1/TRBV3-2; DNA: TGTGCCAGCAGCCAACTGACAGGGGATTATGGCTACACCTTC; CDR3: CASSQLTGDYGYTF
D: TRBD1; J: TRBJ1-1; size: .; V: TRBV19; DNA: TGTGCCAGTAGTATAGACGGACAGGCGGACACTGAAGCTTTCTTT; CDR3: CASSIDGQADTEAFF
D: TRBD1; J: TRBJ2-7; size: .; V: TRBV14; DNA: TGTGCCAGCAGCTATGCAACAGGGGAGTACGAGCAGTACTTC; CDR3: CASSYATGEYEQYF
D: .; J: TRBJ2-2; size: few; V: TRBV7-8; DNA: TGTGCCAGCAGCTTAGCCCAGGTCCTCAACACCGGGGAGCTGTTTTTT; CDR3: CASSLAQVLNTGELFF
D: .; J: TRBJ1-6; size: .; V: TRBV28; DNA: TGTGCCAGCAGTCCCCCGCAGGGTATGAATTCACCCCTCCACTTT; CDR3: CASSPPQGMNSPLHF
D: TRBD2; J: TRBJ2-1; size: .; V: TRBV19; DNA: TGTGCCACCGAAGGACTAGCGGGGGATGAGCAGTTCTTC; CDR3: CATEGLAGDEQFF
D: TRBD1; J: TRBJ1-2; size: .; V: TRBV5-1; DNA: TGCGCCAGCAGCCCGACAGGGGACTATGGCTACACCTTC; CDR3: CASSPTGDYGYTF
D: TRBD1; J: TRBJ1-3; size: .; V: TRBV30; DNA: TGTGCCTGGAGGAAACAGGGGTTTGGAAACACCATATATTTT; CDR3: CAWRKQGFGNTIYF